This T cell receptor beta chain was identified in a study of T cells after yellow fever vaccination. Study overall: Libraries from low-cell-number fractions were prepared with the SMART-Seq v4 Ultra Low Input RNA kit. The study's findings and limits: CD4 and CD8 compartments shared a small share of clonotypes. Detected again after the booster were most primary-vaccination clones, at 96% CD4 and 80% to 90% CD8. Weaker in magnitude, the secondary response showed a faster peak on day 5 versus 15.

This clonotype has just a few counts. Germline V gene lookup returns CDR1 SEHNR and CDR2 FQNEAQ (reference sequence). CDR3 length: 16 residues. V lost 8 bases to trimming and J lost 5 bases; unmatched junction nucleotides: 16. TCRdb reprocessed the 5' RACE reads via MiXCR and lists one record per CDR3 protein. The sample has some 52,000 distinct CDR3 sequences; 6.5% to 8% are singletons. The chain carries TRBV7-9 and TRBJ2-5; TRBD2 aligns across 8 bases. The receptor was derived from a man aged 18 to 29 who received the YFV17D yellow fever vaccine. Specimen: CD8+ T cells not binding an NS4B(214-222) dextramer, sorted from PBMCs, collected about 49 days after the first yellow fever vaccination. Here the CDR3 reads CASGQTFSGVDETQYF. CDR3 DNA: TGTGCCAGCGGCCAAACCTTTAGCGGGGTGGACGAGACCCAGTACTTC.